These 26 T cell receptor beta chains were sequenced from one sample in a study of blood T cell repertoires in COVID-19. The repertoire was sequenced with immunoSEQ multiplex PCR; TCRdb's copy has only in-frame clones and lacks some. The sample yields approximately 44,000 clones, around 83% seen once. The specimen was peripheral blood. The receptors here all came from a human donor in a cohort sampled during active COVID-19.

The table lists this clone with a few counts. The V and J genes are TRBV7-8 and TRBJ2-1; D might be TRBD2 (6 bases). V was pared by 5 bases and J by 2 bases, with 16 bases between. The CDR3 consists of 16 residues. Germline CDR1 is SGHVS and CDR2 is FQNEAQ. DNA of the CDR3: TGTGCCAGCAGCGCATCCGGGACTGGGACCTACAATGAGCAGTTCTTC. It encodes CASSASGTGTYNEQFF.

The CDR3 DNA sequence: TGTGCCAGTACCCCCGGGGGGACCCACTACAATGAGCAGTTCTTC. Translated, it gives CASTPGGTHYNEQFF. V is TRBV19 and J is TRBJ2-1; 7 bases are shared with TRBD2. The CDR3 has 15 amino acids. Germline V lookup: CDR1 LNHDA, CDR2 SQIVND (reference sequence). V dropped 7 bases and J dropped 3; count of bases not matched to a gene: 9.

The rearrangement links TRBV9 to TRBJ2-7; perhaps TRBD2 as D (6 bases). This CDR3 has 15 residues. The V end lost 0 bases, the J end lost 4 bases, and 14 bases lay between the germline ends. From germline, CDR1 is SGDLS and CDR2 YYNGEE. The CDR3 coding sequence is TGTGCCAGCAGCGTAGCTTTGGGGGGAGAATACGAGCAGTACTTC. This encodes CASSVALGGEYEQYF.

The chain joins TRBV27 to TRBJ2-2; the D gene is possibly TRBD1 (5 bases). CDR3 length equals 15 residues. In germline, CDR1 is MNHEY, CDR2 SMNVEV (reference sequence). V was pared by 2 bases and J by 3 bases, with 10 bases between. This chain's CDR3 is CASSLKGQDTGELFF. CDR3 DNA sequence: TGTGCCAGCAGTTTAAAGGGGCAGGACACCGGGGAGCTGTTTTTT.

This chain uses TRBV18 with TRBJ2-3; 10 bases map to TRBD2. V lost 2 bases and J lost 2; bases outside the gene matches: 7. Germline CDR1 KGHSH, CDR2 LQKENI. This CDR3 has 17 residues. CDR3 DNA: TGTGCCAGCTCACCAGCGGTAGCGGGGGGCCTCACAGATACGCAGTATTTT. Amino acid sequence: CASSPAVAGGLTDTQYF.

This CDR3 is CSASRGQVRVGQETQYF. DNA for the CDR3: TGCAGTGCTAGTAGGGGACAGGTAAGGGTCGGACAAGAGACCCAGTACTTC. The J gene is TRBJ2-5, the V gene TRBV20-1; 8 positions match TRBD1. Germline CDR1 DFQATT, CDR2 SNEGSKA (reference sequence). This CDR3 spans 17 amino acids. The V segment lost 3 bases and the J segment 2 bases; nucleotides outside the gene matches: 14.

The CDR3 DNA reads as TGTGCCACCAGCAGAGAATACATTACTGAAGCTTTCTTT. This encodes CATSREYITEAFF. V and J are TRBV15 and TRBJ1-1, with D hard to call. Trimming left V 0 bases short and J 5 bases short, with 7 bases between. Germline CDR1 and CDR2: LNHNV and YYDKDF (reference sequence). The CDR3 loop spans 13 amino acids.

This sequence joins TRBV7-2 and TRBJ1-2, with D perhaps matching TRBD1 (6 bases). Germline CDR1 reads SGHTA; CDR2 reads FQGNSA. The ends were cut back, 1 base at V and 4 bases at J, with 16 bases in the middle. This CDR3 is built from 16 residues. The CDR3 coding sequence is TGTGCCAGCAGCTTAGGGGGAAAAGGACAGCTCTATGGCTACACCTTC. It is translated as CASSLGGKGQLYGYTF.

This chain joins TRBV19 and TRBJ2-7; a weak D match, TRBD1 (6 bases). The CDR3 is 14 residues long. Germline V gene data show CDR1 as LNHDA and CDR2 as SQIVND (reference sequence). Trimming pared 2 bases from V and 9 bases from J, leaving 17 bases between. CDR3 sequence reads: CASSIIGQGSVQYF. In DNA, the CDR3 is TGTGCCAGTAGTATAATTGGGCAGGGGAGCGTGCAGTACTTC.

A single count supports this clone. The CDR3 DNA follows: TGTGCCTTTTGGACAGGTCAAGGCTACACCTTC. Protein: CAFWTGQGYTF. The V and J genes are TRBV30 and TRBJ1-2; 7 nucleotides line up with TRBD1. The trim removed 7 bases at V and 8 bases at J, leaving 7 bases unmatched. The CDR3 contains 11 residues. Germline-derived CDR1 and CDR2 are GTSNPN and SVGIG (reference sequence).

This chain's CDR3 is CASSLFSSGNTIYF. Written as DNA, the CDR3 is TGTGCCAGCAGCTTGTTTTCATCCGGAAACACCATATATTTT. The chain recombines TRBV5-6 with TRBJ1-3, with D unclear. This CDR3 is 14 amino acids long. Trimming left V 1 base short and J 4 bases short, with 9 bases between. Germline V CDR1 and CDR2: SGHDT, YYEEEE.

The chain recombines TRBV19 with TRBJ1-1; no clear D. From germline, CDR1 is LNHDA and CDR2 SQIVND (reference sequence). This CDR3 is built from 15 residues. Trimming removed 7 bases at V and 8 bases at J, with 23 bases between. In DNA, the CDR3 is TGTGCCAGTACCATAGTATCGGGGAAAGGATCGGAAGCTTTCTTT. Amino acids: CASTIVSGKGSEAFF.

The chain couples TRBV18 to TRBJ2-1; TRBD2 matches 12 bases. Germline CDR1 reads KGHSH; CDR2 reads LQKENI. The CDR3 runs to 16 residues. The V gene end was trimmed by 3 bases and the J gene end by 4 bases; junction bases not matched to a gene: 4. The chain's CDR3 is CASSPLTSGGYNEQFF. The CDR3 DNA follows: TGTGCCAGCTCACCGCTGACTAGCGGGGGATACAATGAGCAGTTCTTC.

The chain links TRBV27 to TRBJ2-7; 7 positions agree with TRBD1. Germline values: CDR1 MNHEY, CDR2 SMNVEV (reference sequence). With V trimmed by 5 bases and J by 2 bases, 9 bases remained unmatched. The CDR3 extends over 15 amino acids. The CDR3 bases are TGTGCCAGCAGTCTAAGGACAGGATTGGCCTACGAGCAGTACTTC. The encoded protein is CASSLRTGLAYEQYF.

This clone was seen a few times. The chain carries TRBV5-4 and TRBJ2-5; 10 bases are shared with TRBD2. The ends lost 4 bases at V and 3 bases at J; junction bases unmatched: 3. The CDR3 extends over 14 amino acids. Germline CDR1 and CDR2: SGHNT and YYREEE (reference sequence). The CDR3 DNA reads TGTGCCAGCAGCCTAGCGGGGGCAAAAGAGACCCAGTACTTC. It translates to CASSLAGAKETQYF.

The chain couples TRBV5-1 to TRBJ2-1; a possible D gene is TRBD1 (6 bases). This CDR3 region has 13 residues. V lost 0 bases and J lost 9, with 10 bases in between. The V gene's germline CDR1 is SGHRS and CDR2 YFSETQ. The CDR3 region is CASSLVGGTEQFF. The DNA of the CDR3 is TGCGCCAGCAGCTTGGTAGGGGGAACTGAGCAGTTCTTC. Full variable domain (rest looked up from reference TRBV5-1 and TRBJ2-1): KAGVTQTPRYLIKTRGQQVTLSCSPISGHRSVSWYQQTPGQGLQFLFEYFSETQRNKGNFPGRFSGRQFSNSRSEMNVSTLELGDSALYLCASSLVGGTEQFFGPGTRLTVL.

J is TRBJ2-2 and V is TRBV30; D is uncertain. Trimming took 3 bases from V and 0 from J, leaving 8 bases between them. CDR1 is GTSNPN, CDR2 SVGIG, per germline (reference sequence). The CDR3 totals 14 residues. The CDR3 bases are TGTGCCTGGAGGAGTAACGCGAACACCGGGGAGCTGTTTTTT. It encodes CAWRSNANTGELFF.

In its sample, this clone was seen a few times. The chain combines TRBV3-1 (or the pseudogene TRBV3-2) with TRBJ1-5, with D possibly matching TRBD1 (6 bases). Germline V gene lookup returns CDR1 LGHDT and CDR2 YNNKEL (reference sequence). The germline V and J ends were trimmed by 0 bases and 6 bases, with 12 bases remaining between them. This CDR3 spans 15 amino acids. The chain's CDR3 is CASSQDWGGGQPQHF. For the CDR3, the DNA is TGTGCCAGCAGCCAAGATTGGGGAGGGGGTCAGCCCCAGCATTTT.

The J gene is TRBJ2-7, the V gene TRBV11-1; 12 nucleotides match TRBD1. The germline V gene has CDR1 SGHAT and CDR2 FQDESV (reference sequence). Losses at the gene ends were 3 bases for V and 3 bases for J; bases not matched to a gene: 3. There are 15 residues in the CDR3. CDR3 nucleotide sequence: TGTGCCAGCAGCTTTGGGACAGGGGGCCTCTACGAGCAGTACTTC. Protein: CASSFGTGGLYEQYF.

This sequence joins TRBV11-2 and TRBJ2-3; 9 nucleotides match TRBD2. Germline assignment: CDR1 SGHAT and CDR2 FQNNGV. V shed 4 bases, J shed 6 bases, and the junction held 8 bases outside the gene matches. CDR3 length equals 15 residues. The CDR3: CASSSLAGGWDTQYF. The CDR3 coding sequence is TGTGCCAGCAGCTCCTTGGCGGGGGGGTGGGATACGCAGTATTTT.

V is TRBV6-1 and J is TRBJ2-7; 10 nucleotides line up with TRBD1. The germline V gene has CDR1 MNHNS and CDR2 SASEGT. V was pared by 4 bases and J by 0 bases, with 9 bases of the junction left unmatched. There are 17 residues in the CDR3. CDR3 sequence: CASSGTPGQGSSYEQYF. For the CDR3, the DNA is TGTGCCAGCAGTGGTACACCGGGACAGGGGAGCTCCTACGAGCAGTACTTC.

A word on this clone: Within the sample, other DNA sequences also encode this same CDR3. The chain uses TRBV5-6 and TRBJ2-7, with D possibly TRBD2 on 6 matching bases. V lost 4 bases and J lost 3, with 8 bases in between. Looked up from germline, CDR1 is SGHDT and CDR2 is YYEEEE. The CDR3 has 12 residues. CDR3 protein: CASSLGGYEQYF. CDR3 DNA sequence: TGTGCCAGCAGCCTGGGAGGCTACGAGCAGTACTTC.

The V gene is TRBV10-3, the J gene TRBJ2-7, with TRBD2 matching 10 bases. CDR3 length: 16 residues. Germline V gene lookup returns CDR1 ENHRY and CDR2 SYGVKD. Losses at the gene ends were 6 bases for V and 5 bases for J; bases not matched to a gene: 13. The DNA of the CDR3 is TGTGCCATCAGACCAAAATCCACTAGCGGGGTTCACGAGCAGTACTTC. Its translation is CAIRPKSTSGVHEQYF.

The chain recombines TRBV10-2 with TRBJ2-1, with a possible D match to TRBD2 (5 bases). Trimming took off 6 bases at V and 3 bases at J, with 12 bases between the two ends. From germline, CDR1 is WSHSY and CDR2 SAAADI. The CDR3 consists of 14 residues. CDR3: CASRERTYYNEQFF. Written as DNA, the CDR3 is TGCGCCAGCAGAGAGCGGACTTACTACAATGAGCAGTTCTTC.

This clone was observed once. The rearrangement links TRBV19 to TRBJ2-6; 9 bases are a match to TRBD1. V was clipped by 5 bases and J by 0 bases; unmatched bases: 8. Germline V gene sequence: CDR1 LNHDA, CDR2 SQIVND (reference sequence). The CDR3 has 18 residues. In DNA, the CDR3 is TGTGCCAGTAGTCTATCGGACAGGGGAAGCTCTGGGGCCAACGTCCTGACTTTC. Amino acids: CASSLSDRGSSGANVLTF.

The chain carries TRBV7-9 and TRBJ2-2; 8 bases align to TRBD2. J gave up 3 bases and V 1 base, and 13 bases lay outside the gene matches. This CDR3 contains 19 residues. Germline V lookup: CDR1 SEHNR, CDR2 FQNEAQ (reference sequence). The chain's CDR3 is CASSLGAAGGGQYTGELFF. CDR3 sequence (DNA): TGTGCCAGCAGCTTAGGGGCGGCGGGGGGAGGCCAGTACACCGGGGAGCTGTTTTTT.